A selection of T cell receptor beta chains follows, all from one sample in a study of T-cell reconstitution after alpha-beta-depleted transplantation in children. TCRdb itself ran the PCR reads through MiXCR, one entry per CDR3 protein. The sample lists roughly 300,000 distinct CDR3 sequences; around 10% were seen once. This specimen was PBMCs from the stem cell graft donor, taken from the stem cell graft. The receptors were gathered from a human donor who donated a stem cell graft to a child with acute lymphoblastic leukemia. Each CDR3 is given with its conserved first and last residue. A D gene is named only where the DNA matches it firmly. The size field is filled for only some rows; it gives once, few, many or a size class.

cdr3_nt	cdr3_aa	clone_size	d_call	j_call	cdr3_length	v_call
TGCAGTGCTAGAGATTCCCCTGACAGGGGGACCTACGAGCAGTACTTC	CSARDSPDRGTYEQYF	NA	TRBD1	TRBJ2-7	16	TRBV20-1
TGTGCCAGCAGCTTAATCCCTAGATTCGGGGATGACAATGAGCAGTTCTTC	CASSLIPRFGDDNEQFF	few	NA	TRBJ2-1	17	TRBV7-3
TGTGCCAGCAGTCCCCGCCCGACAGGGTATGAAGCTTTCTTT	CASSPRPTGYEAFF	few	TRBD1	TRBJ1-1	14	TRBV12-3/TRBV12-4
TGTGCCAGCAGCTTAGGCGGCGGGGGAGCATCCTACAATGAGCAGTTCTTC	CASSLGGGGASYNEQFF	medium-sized	TRBD2	TRBJ2-1	17	TRBV7-2
TGTGCCAGCAGCGTAGGAGTTCCTGCTACGCAGTATTTT	CASSVGVPATQYF	many	NA	TRBJ2-3	13	TRBV9
TGCGCCAGCAGCCCATACCAGCCAACCACAGATACGCAGTATTTT	CASSPYQPTTDTQYF	NA	NA	TRBJ2-3	15	TRBV5-1
TGTGCCAGCAGCTTAACTCCGGGACTAGCGGGAACAGATACGCAGTATTTT	CASSLTPGLAGTDTQYF	NA	TRBD2	TRBJ2-3	17	TRBV7-6
TGTGCCTGCAGCCATAAACCCTTTGTGGGCTCCTACAATGAGCAGTTCTTC	CACSHKPFVGSYNEQFF	NA	NA	TRBJ2-1	17	TRBV3-1
TGTGCCAGCAGTTTATGGGGGGTTCGGGATGAAAAACTGTTTTTT	CASSLWGVRDEKLFF	NA	NA	TRBJ1-4	15	TRBV12-3/TRBV12-4
TGCAGCGTTGAAACGGGGGCGGGTCAGCCCCAGCATTTT	CSVETGAGQPQHF	NA	NA	TRBJ1-5	13	TRBV29-1
TGTGCCAGCAGCCCCGAGTGGTGGTCCTACAATGAGCAGTTCTTC	CASSPEWWSYNEQFF	few	NA	TRBJ2-1	15	TRBV28
TGCAGTGCTAGAGTCCCGCTCGGGAGGAGGGGCTTACCCATGAACACTGAAGCTTTCTTT	CSARVPLGRRGLPMNTEAFF	many	NA	TRBJ1-1	20	TRBV20-1
TGTGCCAGCACCTTCCCGGGAGGGCCACCCCATTTCTACAATGAGCAGTTCTTC	CASTFPGGPPHFYNEQFF	few	TRBD2	TRBJ2-1	18	TRBV27
TGTGCCAGCAGCTTAGTGGCTGGGGGCGCAGCCGGGGAGCTGTTTTTT	CASSLVAGGAAGELFF	many	NA	TRBJ2-2	16	TRBV7-6
TGTGCCAGCAGCTGGGGGACAGTTAAGACCCAGTACTTC	CASSWGTVKTQYF	NA	TRBD1	TRBJ2-5	13	TRBV11-2
TGCGCCAGCAGCTTGGGACAGGGACCCACTGAAGCTTTCTTT	CASSLGQGPTEAFF	many	TRBD1	TRBJ1-1	14	TRBV5-1
TGCGCCAGCAGCTTGGTTACGGGGCTCGACTCCTACGAGCAGTACTTC	CASSLVTGLDSYEQYF	NA	NA	TRBJ2-7	16	TRBV5-1
TGTGCCAGCAGTGAGGATGGACCTAATCAGCCCCAGCATTTT	CASSEDGPNQPQHF	many	NA	TRBJ1-5	14	TRBV6-1
TGTGCCAGCAGTTACTCGATTTTTAGGGACAGGGCAATGGATGAGCAGTTCTTC	CASSYSIFRDRAMDEQFF	few	TRBD1	TRBJ2-1	18	TRBV6-2/TRBV6-3
TGTGCCAGCAGCGGGACTAGCGGGGCCCCCTTCGAGCAGTTCTTC	CASSGTSGAPFEQFF	NA	TRBD2	TRBJ2-1	15	TRBV6-2/TRBV6-3
TGCGCCAGCAGCCAAGGCACGGGAGTACGGGATACGCAGTATTTT	CASSQGTGVRDTQYF	NA	NA	TRBJ2-3	15	TRBV4-3
TGCAGCGTTGGACCGGGAGCCCGACCCGGGGAGCAGTTCTTC	CSVGPGARPGEQFF	many	NA	TRBJ2-1	14	TRBV29-1
TGTGCCACCAGCAGAGAGGGGAGCGGGGCGAGCTCCTACAATGAGCAGTTCTTC	CATSREGSGASSYNEQFF	few	TRBD2	TRBJ2-1	18	TRBV15
TGTGCCAGCAGTTATACTCCTTCGTTTGCGGATCAGCCCCAGCATTTT	CASSYTPSFADQPQHF	few	NA	TRBJ1-5	16	TRBV28
TGTGCCAGCAGGGAAGCGGGAGGGCCTAACACCGGGGAGCTGTTTTTT	CASREAGGPNTGELFF	NA	TRBD2	TRBJ2-2	16	TRBV27
TGCGCCAGCAGCACGCTGGGACAGGGGGTTTACGAGCAGTACTTC	CASSTLGQGVYEQYF	NA	TRBD1	TRBJ2-7	15	TRBV5-1
TGTGCCAGCAGCTTCCCGACTAGGTCTAATGAGCAGTTCTTC	CASSFPTRSNEQFF	NA	NA	TRBJ2-1	14	TRBV11-3
TGTGCCAGCAGCTTAAGCTCAGGGACAGACCCCTATGGCTACACCTTC	CASSLSSGTDPYGYTF	few	TRBD1	TRBJ1-2	16	TRBV7-2
TGTGCCAGCAGCCAAAGGACCGGGCAGAGGGGGACCCAGTACTTC	CASSQRTGQRGTQYF	NA	NA	TRBJ2-5	15	TRBV3-1
TGTGCCAGCAAAGACGACAGGGGCACAGATACGCAGTATTTT	CASKDDRGTDTQYF	many	TRBD1	TRBJ2-3	14	TRBV7-9
TGCGCCAGCAGCAATCCTAGCGGGAGACTTTTTGTCTATGAGCAGTTCTTC	CASSNPSGRLFVYEQFF	many	TRBD2	TRBJ2-1	17	TRBV5-1
TGTGCCATCAGTGAGTCGGACAGGGGGTTCAAGACCCAGTACTTC	CAISESDRGFKTQYF	many	TRBD1	TRBJ2-5	15	TRBV10-3
TGTGCCAGCAGCGCCCGGGACAGGGGCCCAGATACGCAGTATTTT	CASSARDRGPDTQYF	NA	TRBD1	TRBJ2-3	15	TRBV27
TGTGCCAGCAGTTCCGGGACTAACCTTCAAGAGACCCAGTACTTC	CASSSGTNLQETQYF	many	TRBD2	TRBJ2-5	15	TRBV4-2
TGCGCCAGCAGCTTGAATGGGGCGCGTGGTAACGAGCAGTACTTC	CASSLNGARGNEQYF	NA	NA	TRBJ2-7	15	TRBV5-1
TGTGCCGGTTCCAATCGGATTCTTCATACTAGCGGCCCCTACGAGCAGTACTTC	CAGSNRILHTSGPYEQYF	few	TRBD2	TRBJ2-7	18	TRBV28
TGTGCCAGCAGCAACCGGGACAGTAACACCGGGGAGCTGTTTTTT	CASSNRDSNTGELFF	few	TRBD1	TRBJ2-2	15	TRBV7-2
TGTGCCAGCAGTTTAAGGTCGGCACGCAAGGGCACAGATACGCAGTATTTT	CASSLRSARKGTDTQYF	many	NA	TRBJ2-3	17	TRBV28
TGTGCCAGCAGTCCGGGACCTAACCCCTACGAGCAGTACTTC	CASSPGPNPYEQYF	NA	NA	TRBJ2-7	14	TRBV12-3/TRBV12-4
TGTGCCAGCAGTTTCCCAACGACTAGCGGCTACAATGAGCAGTTCTTC	CASSFPTTSGYNEQFF	NA	TRBD2	TRBJ2-1	16	TRBV28
TGTGCCAGCCAACAGGGACGCTCTGGGGCCAACGGCCTGACTTTC	CASQQGRSGANGLTF	NA	NA	TRBJ2-6	15	TRBV2
TGTGCCAGCAGTTCAAAAAACCCTTGGAATGAGCAGTTCTTC	CASSSKNPWNEQFF	NA	NA	TRBJ2-1	14	TRBV12-3/TRBV12-4
TGTGCCAGCAGCTTAGAACGGTTCGGTTACTACGAGCAGTACTTC	CASSLERFGYYEQYF	NA	NA	TRBJ2-7	15	TRBV11-2
TGCAGTGCTCGAAGTACGTCCTACAATGAGCAGTTCTTC	CSARSTSYNEQFF	few	NA	TRBJ2-1	13	TRBV20-1
TGTGCCAGCAGCTTAACCGGCGGCGGGAGCTCTAGGGATACGCAGTATTTT	CASSLTGGGSSRDTQYF	NA	TRBD2	TRBJ2-3	17	TRBV7-3
TGTGCCAGCAGCTTATTATTGGGACAGGGGACGAGCACAGATACGCAGTATTTT	CASSLLLGQGTSTDTQYF	NA	TRBD1	TRBJ2-3	18	TRBV11-2
TGCAGTGCTAGAGGCTTGGACAGAGAGTACTTC	CSARGLDREYF	few	NA	TRBJ2-5	11	TRBV20-1
TGCGCCAGCAGCCCGGGACTAGCGTTCGGTGAGCAGTTCTTC	CASSPGLAFGEQFF	NA	TRBD2	TRBJ2-1	14	TRBV5-1
TGCAGTGCTAGGGAGGCGACGCAGGGGCGGAATCAGCCCCAGCATTTT	CSAREATQGRNQPQHF	few	NA	TRBJ1-5	16	TRBV20-1
TGCAGCGCCGCTTTGGGGACAGGGAGGTACGAGCAGTACTTC	CSAALGTGRYEQYF	NA	TRBD1	TRBJ2-7	14	TRBV29-1
TGTGCCAGCAGTTTAACCAGCGGGATGCCCACTAGCACAGATACGCAGTATTTT	CASSLTSGMPTSTDTQYF	NA	TRBD2	TRBJ2-3	18	TRBV27
TGTGCCAGCAGTAACCTCTGGACAGGATCGTCAGGCTATGGCTACACCTTC	CASSNLWTGSSGYGYTF	NA	TRBD1	TRBJ1-2	17	TRBV6-2/TRBV6-3
TGCGCCAGCAGCTTTCTGCCAGGACAGGGAAGCACAGATACGCAGTATTTT	CASSFLPGQGSTDTQYF	few	TRBD1	TRBJ2-3	17	TRBV5-1